This TCR beta chain was captured in a study of shared clonotypes between healthy human individuals (dated by TCRdb to 2018 to 2021). Regarding the research as a whole: Two women and three men aged 18 to 49 years were included in the cohort. For each donor, CD4 naive and CD4 memory were each given three plates, CD8 naive was given two plates, and CD8 memory was given one plate. To increase sequencing depth and limit assay-specific biases, different laboratories used diverse techniques to prepare libraries and sequence TCR repertoires. Per donor, leukapheresis produced somewhere between about 0.85 and 8.9 billion PBMCs. To estimate repertoire size and how much clonotype sharing occurs between individuals, the study deeply sequenced the blood TCR repertoires of about five healthy adults. General study outcomes and caveats: Across a handful of donors, roughly 5.1% of naive CD4, approximately 3.6% of naive CD8, about 2.3% of memory CD4, and approximately 0.42% of memory CD8 clonotypes were shared. Pairwise subsampling indicated that sequencing depth was expected to affect the degree of clonotype sharing among donors. Even with the large sequencing depth, rarefaction of the sorted-subset datasets indicated that sequencing was incomplete. Larger estimated clonotype richness was generally found for naive subsets than for memory subsets. Only blood was sampled, and tissue TCR repertoires likely differ from those in blood. Higher generation probabilities were observed for clonotypes shared by all four sorted-subset donors than for non-shared clonotypes. Because the study included a small number of donors, the genetic and exposure-history diversity represented was limited.

The donors were healthy, HIV-negative adults who had no recently reported acute infections or vaccinations. Only Caucasian adults living in Nashville, Tennessee, USA were represented among the donors. CD4+ T cells were enriched through magnetic negative selection, after which naive cells were positively selected on CD45RA and the remaining negative fraction served as the memory subset. Blood was obtained by leukapheresis, after which PBMCs were separated by Ficoll-Histopaque density gradient centrifugation and cryopreserved in liquid nitrogen vapor phase. Purity and quantity of every magnetically sorted T cell population were checked by analytical flow cytometry. Genomic DNA was isolated from every sorted fraction and measured by UV absorbance on a Nanodrop 2000c. TCR CDR3 regions were amplified from genomic DNA by multiplex PCR using the deep immunoSEQ assay. Genomic DNA extracted from each cell subset was distributed evenly over all wells of several immunoSEQ 96-well plates, and each plate served as one replicate. For sorted subsets, each replicate PCR was loaded with 150 to 250 ng genomic DNA, equivalent to 30,000 or so T cell genomes. The purified libraries were quantified using a Qubit 3.0 fluorometer, sized with a Bioanalyzer 2100, and then quantified again using the KAPA Library Quantification kit. Every immunoSEQ 96-well plate was sequenced on a separate single-read 150-cycle Illumina NextSeq 550 flow cell. On the study's bioinformatics: The immunoSEQ output contained only junctional sequences without quality scores, so filtering could not match that applied to full-length reads. To assign V/J genes and CDR3, sequences were annotated against IMGT germline references using PyIR, a Python wrapper for IgBLAST v1.9. Reads with weak V/J assignments (E-value above 1e-6), missing CDR3, stop codons, out-of-frame junctions, or ambiguous translated residues were removed. V3J clonotypes were defined by identical inferred V gene, J gene, and CDR3 amino acid sequence. Percentage overlap between repertoires was computed as shared unique clonotypes divided by the size of the smaller repertoire. Three approaches were used to assess repertoire richness: RTK rarefaction, the Chao1 estimator, and Recon v2.1 estimates of unobserved clonotypes. Generation probabilities for all TCRbeta clonotypes obtained by the gDNA method from a handful of donors were computed using OLGA. Entries here come from immuneACCESS through TCRdb and include only in-frame sequences with V and J called. Some clones fail to appear in such tables; in the studies checked, an unresolved V gene covers under half of the shortfall, and the cause of the remainder is unknown. V and J calls and clone size are given by that table; D and trimming were obtained from the DNA. Recorded for this sample are some 2 million clones; 90% to 95% of them occurred a single time. In total, the top ten clones hold 0.13% of the sample.

On this clone itself: This receptor's antigen is unknown. Per-nucleotide qualities are absent, and no much larger clonotype sits a single base away.

From cysteine to phenylalanine, the CDR3 is 13 amino acids long. Just the 39-base CDR3 DNA is kept, in frame starting at base 1. V lost 6 bases and J lost 4 bases; the stretch between them is 9 bases long. Based on the germline V gene, the CDR1 and CDR2 sequences are ENHRY and SYGVKD. This receptor was taken from a man aged 18-30 years in good health. Sequencing was performed on naive CD4+ T cells sorted from blood. The cell subset or site label corresponds to: CD45RA+ positively selected. The rearranged chain carries TRBV10-3 and TRBJ1-4, with the identity of the D gene unclear. In nucleotide form, the sequence is TGTGCCATCAGCACTGGGCTTAATGAAAAACTGTTTTTT. Its translation is CAISTGLNEKLFF.